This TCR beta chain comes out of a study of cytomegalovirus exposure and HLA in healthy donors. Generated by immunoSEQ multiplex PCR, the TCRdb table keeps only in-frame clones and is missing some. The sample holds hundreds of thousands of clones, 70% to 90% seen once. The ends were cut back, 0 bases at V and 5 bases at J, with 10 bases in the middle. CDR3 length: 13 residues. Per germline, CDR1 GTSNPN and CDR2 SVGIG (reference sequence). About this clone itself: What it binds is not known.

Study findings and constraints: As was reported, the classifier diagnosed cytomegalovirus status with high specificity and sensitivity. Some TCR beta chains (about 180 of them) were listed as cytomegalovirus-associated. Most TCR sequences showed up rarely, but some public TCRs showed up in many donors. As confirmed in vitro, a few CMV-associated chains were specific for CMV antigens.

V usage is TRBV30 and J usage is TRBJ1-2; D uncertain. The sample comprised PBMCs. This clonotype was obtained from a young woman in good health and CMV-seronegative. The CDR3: CAWSVLGGYGYTF. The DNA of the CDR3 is TGTGCCTGGAGTGTCCTGGGCGGTTATGGCTACACCTTC.